This TCR beta chain was profiled in a study of cytomegalovirus exposure and HLA in healthy donors. Findings and caveats of the study: The study had only CMV serostatus as immune exposure information. The productive fraction for most TCR beta V segments was about 87% or about 30% in an earlier analysis. Accurate HLA-A and HLA-B prediction from TCR beta sequences was reported for most subjects.

Germline CDR1 and CDR2: MGHRA and YSYEKL. CDR3 size: 15 residues. V was shortened by 1 base and J by 0 bases, with 8 bases between the two germline ends. Notes on this clone: Its antigen is not known.

In the PCR, 60 Vbeta and 13 Jbeta primers were used. Profiled with immunoSEQ multiplex PCR; TCRdb holds only in-frame clones, not every one. The sample gives around 100,000 clones, around 73% of which show up once; 4.1% is in the top ten. Sequenced sample: PBMCs. This chain connects TRBV4-1 to TRBJ2-3; maybe TRBD1 (6 bases). This clonotype was obtained from a woman aged 35 to 49 in good health and CMV-seropositive. CDR3: CASSQVTGSTDTQYF. The CDR3, as DNA: TGCGCCAGCAGCCAAGTTACAGGGAGCACAGATACGCAGTATTTT.